This T cell receptor (beta chain) comes out of a study of shared clonotypes between healthy human individuals. Splitting of each subset's genomic DNA was done evenly across several immunoSEQ plates. The method was immunoSEQ multiplex PCR; TCRdb's version includes in-frame clones alone and lacks a portion of them. The profile shows millions of clones, approximately 94% of them singletons. This CDR3 is built from 15 residues. With 5 bases removed from V and 1 base from J, the gap between germline ends came to 13 bases. Germline V lookup: CDR1 SGHAT, CDR2 FQNNGV. It was CD45RO-negative cells, positively selected for CCR7, that made up naive CD8 cells, with terminally differentiated effector memory CD45RA+ cells excluded.

The chain recombines TRBV11-2 with TRBJ2-3; D call uncertain. The TCR was taken from a man aged 18 to 35 in good health. Some clones in this sample may be carry-over from other donors' samples. Source material: naive CD8+ T cells from PBMCs. CDR3 sequence: CASSPYPRGTDTQYF. The CDR3, as DNA: TGTGCCAGCAGCCCCTACCCTAGGGGCACAGATACGCAGTATTTT.